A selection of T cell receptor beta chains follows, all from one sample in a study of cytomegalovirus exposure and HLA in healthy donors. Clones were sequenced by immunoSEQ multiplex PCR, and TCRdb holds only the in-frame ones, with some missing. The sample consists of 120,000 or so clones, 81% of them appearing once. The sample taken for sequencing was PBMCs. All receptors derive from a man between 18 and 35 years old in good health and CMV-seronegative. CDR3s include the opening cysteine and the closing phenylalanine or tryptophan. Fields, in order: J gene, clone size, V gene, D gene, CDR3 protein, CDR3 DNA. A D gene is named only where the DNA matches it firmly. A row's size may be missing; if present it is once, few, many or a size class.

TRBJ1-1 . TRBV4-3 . CASSQRTAMNTEAFF TGCGCCAGCAGCCAACGGACAGCCATGAACACTGAAGCTTTCTTT
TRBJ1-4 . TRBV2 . CASSVGRSNEKLFF TGTGCCAGCAGTGTCGGGAGGAGTAATGAAAAACTGTTTTTT
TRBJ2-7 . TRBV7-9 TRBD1 CASSLGDRDADEQYF TGTGCCAGCAGCTTAGGAGACAGGGATGCGGACGAGCAGTACTTC
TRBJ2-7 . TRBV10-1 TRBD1 CASISGTGDSYEQYF TGCGCCAGCATATCCGGGACAGGGGATTCCTACGAGCAGTACTTC
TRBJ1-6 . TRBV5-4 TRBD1 CASSSDRGLYSYNSPLHF TGTGCCAGCAGCTCGGACAGGGGGCTTTACTCCTATAATTCACCCCTCCACTTT
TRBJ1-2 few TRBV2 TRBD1 CASSEVTGGCGYTF TGTGCCAGCAGTGAGGTTACAGGGGGCTGTGGCTACACCTTC
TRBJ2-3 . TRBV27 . CASSSLAAPSDTQYF TGTGCCAGCAGTTCTCTAGCAGCCCCTTCAGATACGCAGTATTTT
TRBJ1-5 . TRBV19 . CASSIVDQPQHF TGTGCCAGTAGTATAGTCGATCAGCCCCAGCATTTT
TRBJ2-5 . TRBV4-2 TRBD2 CASTSTSAGGETQYF TGTGCCAGCACCTCAACCTCAGCGGGGGGAGAGACCCAGTACTTC
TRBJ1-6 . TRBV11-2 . CASSSAPGYNSPLHF TGTGCCAGCAGCTCCGCTCCGGGCTATAATTCACCCCTCCACTTT